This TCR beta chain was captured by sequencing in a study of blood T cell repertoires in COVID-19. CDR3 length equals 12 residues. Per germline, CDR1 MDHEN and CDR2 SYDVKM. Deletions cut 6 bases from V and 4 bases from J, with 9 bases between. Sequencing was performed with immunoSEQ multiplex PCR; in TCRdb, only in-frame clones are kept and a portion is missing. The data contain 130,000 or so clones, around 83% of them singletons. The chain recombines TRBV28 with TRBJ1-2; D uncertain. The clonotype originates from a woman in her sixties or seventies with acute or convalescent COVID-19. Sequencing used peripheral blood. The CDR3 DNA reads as TGTGCCAGCAGCTCCCAGGCCTATGGCTACACCTTC. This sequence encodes CASSSQAYGYTF.